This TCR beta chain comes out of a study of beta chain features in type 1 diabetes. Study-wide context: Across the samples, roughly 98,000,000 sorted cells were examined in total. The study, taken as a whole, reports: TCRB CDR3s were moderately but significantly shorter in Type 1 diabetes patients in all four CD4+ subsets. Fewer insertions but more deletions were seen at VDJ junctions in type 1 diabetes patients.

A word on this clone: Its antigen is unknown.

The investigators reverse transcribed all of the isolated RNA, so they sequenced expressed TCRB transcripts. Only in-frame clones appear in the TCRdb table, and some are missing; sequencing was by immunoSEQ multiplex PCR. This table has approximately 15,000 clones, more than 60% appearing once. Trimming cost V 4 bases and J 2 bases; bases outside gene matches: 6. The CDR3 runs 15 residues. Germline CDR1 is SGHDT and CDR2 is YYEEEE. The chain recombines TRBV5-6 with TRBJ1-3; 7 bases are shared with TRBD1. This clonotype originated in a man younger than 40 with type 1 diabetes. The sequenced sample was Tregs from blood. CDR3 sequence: CASSLRQGTGNTIYF. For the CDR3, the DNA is TGTGCCAGCAGCCTAAGACAGGGTACTGGAAACACCATATATTTT.